This T cell receptor (beta chain) was obtained from a study of CD8 T cells in Susac syndrome. CD8+ and CD4+ T cells circulating in blood were sequenced for TCR beta. Matched for age and sex, the controls were healthy donors. CD8+ and CD4+ T cells were negatively isolated; TEMRA cells were FACS-enriched. The CDR3 extends over 15 amino acids. Trimming left V 4 bases short and J 0 bases short, with 13 bases between. Germline CDR1 reads LNHDA; CDR2 reads SQIVND (reference sequence). Study-wide results and limits: It was acknowledged in the study that its TCR sequencing and HLA analysis involved a relatively small number of individuals.

Remarks on this clonotype: Its antigen is currently unknown.

The RNA input was about 0.5 to 1 ug, and it was reverse transcribed with random hexamers. TCRdb reanalysed the immunoSEQ multiplex PCR reads using MiXCR and keeps one entry per CDR3 protein. The data show over 95,000 distinct CDR3 sequences, with less than 95% seen just once and about 0.12% held by the top ten. The chain carries TRBV19 and TRBJ2-7; D not resolved. The clonotype comes from a human donor in good health. Material for sequencing was CD8+ T cells from PBMCs. The CDR3 spells CASSRSSLNSYEQYF. CDR3 nucleotides: TGTGCCAGTAGTAGGAGTTCGTTAAACTCCTACGAGCAGTACTTC.